This T cell receptor beta chain was recovered during a study of blood T cells in healthy people across ages. A second PCR, run for about 7 to 11 cycles, used a sample-barcoded 5' primer plus a J-beta primer mix. TCRdb re-called the 5' RACE reads through MiXCR, storing one row per CDR3 protein. The sample contains over a million distinct CDR3 sequences, around 45% of which appear only once. Per germline, CDR1 SGDLS and CDR2 YYNGEE. Trimming took 7 bases from V and 5 from J, leaving 18 bases between them. CDR3 length: 14 amino acids. The chain employs TRBV9 and TRBJ1-1; D gene unclear. The receptor's source is a woman aged 55-75 years in good health. Specimen: blood. The CDR3 bases are TGTGCCAGCGTTGGCCCCGGAGTGGGTACTGAAGCTTTCTTT. As protein: CASVGPGVGTEAFF. Filled out from reference TRBV9 and TRBJ1-1, the complete variable domain reads DSGVTQTPKHLITATGQRVTLRCSPRSGDLSVYWYQQSLDQGLQFLIQYYNGEERAKGNILERFSAQQFPDLHSELNLSSLELGDSALYFCASVGPGVGTEAFFGQGTRLTVV.